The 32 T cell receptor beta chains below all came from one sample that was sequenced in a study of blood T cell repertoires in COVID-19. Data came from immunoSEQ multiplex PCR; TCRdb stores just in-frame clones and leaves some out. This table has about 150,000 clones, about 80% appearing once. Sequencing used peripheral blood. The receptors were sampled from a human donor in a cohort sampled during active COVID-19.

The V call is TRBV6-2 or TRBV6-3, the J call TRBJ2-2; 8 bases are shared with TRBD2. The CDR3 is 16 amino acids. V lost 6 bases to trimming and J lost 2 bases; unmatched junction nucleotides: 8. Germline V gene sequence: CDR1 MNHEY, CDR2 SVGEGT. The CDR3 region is CASSSSGRGNTGELFF. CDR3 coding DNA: TGTGCCAGCAGCTCTAGCGGGCGCGGAAACACCGGGGAGCTGTTTTTT.

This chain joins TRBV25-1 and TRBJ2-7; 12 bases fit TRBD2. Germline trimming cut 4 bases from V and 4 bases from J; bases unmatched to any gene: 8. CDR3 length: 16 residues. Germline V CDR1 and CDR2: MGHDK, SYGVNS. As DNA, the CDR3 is TGTGCCAGCAGTGCGACTAGCGGGGGCCTAATATACGAGCAGTACTTC. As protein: CASSATSGGLIYEQYF.

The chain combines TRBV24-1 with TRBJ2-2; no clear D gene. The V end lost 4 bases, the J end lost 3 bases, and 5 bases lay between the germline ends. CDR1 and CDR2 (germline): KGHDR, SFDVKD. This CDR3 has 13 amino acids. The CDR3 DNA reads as TGTGCCACCAGTGACCGTTACACCGGGGAGCTGTTTTTT. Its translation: CATSDRYTGELFF.

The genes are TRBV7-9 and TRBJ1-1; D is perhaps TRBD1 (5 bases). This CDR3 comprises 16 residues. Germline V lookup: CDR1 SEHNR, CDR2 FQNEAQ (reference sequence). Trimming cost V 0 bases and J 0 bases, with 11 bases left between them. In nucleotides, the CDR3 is TGTGCCAGCAGCTTAGCGTCGACAGTCATGAACACTGAAGCTTTCTTT. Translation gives CASSLASTVMNTEAFF.

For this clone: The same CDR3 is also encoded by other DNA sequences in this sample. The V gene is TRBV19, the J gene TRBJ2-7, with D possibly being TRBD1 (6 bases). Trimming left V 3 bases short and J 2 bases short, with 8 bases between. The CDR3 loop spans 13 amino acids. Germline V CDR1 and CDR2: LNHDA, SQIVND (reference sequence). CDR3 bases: TGTGCCAGTAGTATTGCAGGGGCCTACGAGCAGTACTTC. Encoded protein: CASSIAGAYEQYF.

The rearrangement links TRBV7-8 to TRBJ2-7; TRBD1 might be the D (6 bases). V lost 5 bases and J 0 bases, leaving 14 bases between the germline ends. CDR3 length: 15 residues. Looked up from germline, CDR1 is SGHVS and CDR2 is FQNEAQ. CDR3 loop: CASSELTGYSYEQYV. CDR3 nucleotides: TGTGCCAGCAGCGAACTGACAGGATACTCCTACGAGCAGTACGTC.

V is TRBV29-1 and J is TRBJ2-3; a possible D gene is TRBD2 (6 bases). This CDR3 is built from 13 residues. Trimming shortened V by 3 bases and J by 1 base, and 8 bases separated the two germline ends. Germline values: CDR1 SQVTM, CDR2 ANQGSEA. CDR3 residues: CSVDERGTDTQYF. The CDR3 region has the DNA TGCAGCGTTGACGAGCGGGGCACAGATACGCAGTATTTT.

Written as DNA, the CDR3 is TGTGCCAGCAGTGGGGTCCTGGCTAGCGGGTACAATGAGCAGTTCTTC. It encodes CASSGVLASGYNEQFF. V and J are TRBV2 and TRBJ2-1, with 8 bases that match TRBD2. The CDR3 extends over 16 amino acids. In germline, CDR1 is SNHLY, CDR2 FYNNEI. V shed 4 bases, J shed 4 bases, and the junction held 9 bases outside the gene matches.

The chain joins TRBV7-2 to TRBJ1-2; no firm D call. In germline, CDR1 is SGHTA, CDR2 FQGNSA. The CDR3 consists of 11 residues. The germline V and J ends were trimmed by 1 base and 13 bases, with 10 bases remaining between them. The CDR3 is CASSLVWATTF. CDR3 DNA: TGTGCCAGCAGCTTAGTGTGGGCGACCACCTTC.

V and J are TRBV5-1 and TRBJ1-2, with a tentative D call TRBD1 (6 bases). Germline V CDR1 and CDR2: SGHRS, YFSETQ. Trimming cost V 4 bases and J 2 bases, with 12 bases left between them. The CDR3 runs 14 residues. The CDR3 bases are TGCGCCAGCAGCGTGAACAGGGAGAACTATGGCTACACCTTC. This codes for CASSVNRENYGYTF.

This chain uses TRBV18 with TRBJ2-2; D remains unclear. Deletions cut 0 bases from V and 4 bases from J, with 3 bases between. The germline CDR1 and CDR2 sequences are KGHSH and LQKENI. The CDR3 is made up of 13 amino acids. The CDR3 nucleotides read TGTGCCAGCTCACCACCGAGCACCGGGGAGCTGTTTTTT. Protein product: CASSPPSTGELFF. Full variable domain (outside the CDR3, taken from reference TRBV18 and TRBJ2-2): NAGVMQNPRHLVRRRGQEARLRCSPMKGHSHVYWYRQLPEEGLKFMVYLQKENIIDESGMPKERFSAEFPKEGPSILRIQQVVRGDSAAYFCASSPPSTGELFFGEGSRLTVL.

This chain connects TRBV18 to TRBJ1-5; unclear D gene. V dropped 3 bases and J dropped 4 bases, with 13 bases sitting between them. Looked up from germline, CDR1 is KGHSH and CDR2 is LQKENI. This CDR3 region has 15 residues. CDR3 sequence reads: CASSPSGRANQPQHF. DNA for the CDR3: TGTGCCAGCTCACCTTCTGGGAGAGCGAATCAGCCCCAGCATTTT.

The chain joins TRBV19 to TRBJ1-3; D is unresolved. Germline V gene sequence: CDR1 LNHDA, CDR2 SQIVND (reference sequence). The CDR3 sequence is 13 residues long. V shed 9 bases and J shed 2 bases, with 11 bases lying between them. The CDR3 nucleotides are TGTGCCAGCCGACCGCAGGCTGGAAACACCATATATTTT. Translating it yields CASRPQAGNTIYF.

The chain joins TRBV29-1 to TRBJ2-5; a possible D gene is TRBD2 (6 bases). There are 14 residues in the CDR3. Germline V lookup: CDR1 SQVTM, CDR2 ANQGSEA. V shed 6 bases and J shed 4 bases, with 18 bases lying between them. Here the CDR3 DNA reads TGCAGCGTAGAAAGGGACTGGGGTAGAGAGACCCAGTACTTC. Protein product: CSVERDWGRETQYF.

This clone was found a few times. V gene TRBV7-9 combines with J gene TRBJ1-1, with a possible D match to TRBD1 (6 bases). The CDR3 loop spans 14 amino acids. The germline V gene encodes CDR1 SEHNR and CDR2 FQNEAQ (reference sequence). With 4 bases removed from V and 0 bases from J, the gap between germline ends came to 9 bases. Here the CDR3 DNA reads TGTGCCAGCAGCTCGGGACATATGAACACTGAAGCTTTCTTT. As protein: CASSSGHMNTEAFF.

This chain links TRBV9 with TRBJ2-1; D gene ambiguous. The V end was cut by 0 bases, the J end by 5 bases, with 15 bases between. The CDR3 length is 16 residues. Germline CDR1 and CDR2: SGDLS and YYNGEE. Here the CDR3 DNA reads TGTGCCAGCAGCGTAGAGGCCGGAGCAAAAAACAATGAGCAGTTCTTC. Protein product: CASSVEAGAKNNEQFF.

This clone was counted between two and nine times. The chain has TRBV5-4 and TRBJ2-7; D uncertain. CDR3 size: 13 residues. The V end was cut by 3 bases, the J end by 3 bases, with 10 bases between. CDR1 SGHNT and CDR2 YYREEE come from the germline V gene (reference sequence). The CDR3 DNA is TGTGCCAGCAGCTATTTATCAGGCTACGAGCAGTACTTC. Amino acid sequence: CASSYLSGYEQYF.

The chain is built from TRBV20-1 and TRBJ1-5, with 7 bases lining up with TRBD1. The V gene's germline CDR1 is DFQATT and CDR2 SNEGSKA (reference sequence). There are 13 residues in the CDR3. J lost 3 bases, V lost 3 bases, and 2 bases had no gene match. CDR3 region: CSASRGPNQPQHF. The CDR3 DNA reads TGCAGTGCTAGTAGGGGGCCCAATCAGCCCCAGCATTTT.

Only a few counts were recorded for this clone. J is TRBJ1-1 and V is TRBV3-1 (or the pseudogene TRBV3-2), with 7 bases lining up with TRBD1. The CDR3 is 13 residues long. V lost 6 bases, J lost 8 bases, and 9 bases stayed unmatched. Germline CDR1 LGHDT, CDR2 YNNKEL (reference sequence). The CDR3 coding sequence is TGTGCCAGCAGACTCAGACAGGGCAAGGAAGCTTTCTTT. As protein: CASRLRQGKEAFF.

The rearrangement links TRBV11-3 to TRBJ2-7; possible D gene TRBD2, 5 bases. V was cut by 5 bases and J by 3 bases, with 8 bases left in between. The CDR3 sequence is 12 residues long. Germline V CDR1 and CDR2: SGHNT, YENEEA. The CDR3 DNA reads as TGTGCCAGCAGCCCCCGGGACTACGAGCAGTACTTC. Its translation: CASSPRDYEQYF.

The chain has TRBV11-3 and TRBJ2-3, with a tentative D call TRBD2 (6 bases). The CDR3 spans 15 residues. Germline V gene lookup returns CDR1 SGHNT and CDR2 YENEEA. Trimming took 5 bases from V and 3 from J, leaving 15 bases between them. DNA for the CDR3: TGTGCCAGCAGCCTTCATACGGGAGCAACAGATACGCAGTATTTT. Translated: CASSLHTGATDTQYF.

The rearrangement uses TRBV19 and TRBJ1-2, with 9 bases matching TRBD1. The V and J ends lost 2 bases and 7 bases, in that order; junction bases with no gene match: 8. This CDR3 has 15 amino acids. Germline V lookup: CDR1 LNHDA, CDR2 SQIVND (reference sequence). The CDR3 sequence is CASSIMGQGIGGYTF. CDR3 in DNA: TGTGCCAGTAGTATAATGGGACAGGGAATCGGTGGCTACACCTTC.

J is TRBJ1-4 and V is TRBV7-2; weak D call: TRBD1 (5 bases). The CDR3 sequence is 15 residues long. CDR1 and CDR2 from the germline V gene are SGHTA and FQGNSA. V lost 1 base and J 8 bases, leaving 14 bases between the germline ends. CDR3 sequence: CASSLGGRPDEKLFF. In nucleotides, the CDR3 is TGTGCCAGCAGCTTAGGGGGCAGGCCGGACGAAAAACTGTTTTTT.

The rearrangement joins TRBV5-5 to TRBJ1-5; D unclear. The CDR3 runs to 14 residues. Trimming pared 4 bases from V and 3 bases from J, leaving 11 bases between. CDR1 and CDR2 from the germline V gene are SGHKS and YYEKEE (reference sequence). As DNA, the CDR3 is TGTGCCAGCAGCCTCCGACTCACCAATCAGCCCCAGCATTTT. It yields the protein CASSLRLTNQPQHF.

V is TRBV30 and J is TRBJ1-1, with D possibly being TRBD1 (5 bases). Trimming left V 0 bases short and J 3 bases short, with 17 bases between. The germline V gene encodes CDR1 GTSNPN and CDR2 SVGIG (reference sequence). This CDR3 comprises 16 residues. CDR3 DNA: TGTGCCTGGAGTGTTCCAGGGTTAAGGTACGACACTGAAGCTTTCTTT. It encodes CAWSVPGLRYDTEAFF.

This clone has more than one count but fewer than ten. CDR3 protein: CASSFLQGKLFF. The CDR3 region has the DNA TGTGCCAGCAGTTTCTTACAGGGAAAACTGTTTTTT. This chain uses TRBV28 with TRBJ1-4, with D possibly matching TRBD1 (6 bases). CDR1 and CDR2 (germline): MDHEN, SYDVKM. The V end lost 3 bases, the J end lost 10 bases, and 9 bases lay between the germline ends. The CDR3 loop spans 12 amino acids.

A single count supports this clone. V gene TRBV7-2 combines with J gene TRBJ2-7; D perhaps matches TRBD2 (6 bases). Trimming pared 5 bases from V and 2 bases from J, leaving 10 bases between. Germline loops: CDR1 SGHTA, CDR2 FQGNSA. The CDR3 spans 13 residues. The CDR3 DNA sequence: TGTGCCAGCAGCAAGACGGGAGCCTACGAGCAGTACTTC. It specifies CASSKTGAYEQYF.

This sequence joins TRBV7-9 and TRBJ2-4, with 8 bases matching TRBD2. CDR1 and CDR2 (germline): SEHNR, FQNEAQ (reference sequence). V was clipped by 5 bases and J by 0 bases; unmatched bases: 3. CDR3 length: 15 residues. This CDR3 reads CASSASGGAKNIQYF. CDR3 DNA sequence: TGTGCCAGCAGCGCGAGCGGGGGAGCCAAAAACATTCAGTACTTC.

CDR3: CASSYDRRPGSYNSPLHF. The CDR3 DNA reads as TGCGCCAGCAGCTACGACAGGAGGCCTGGCTCCTATAATTCACCCCTCCACTTT. This chain links TRBV5-1 with TRBJ1-6; D possibly corresponds to TRBD1 (6 bases). V dropped 3 bases and J dropped 0 bases, with 16 bases sitting between them. CDR1 is SGHRS and CDR2 is YFSETQ in the germline V gene. This CDR3 spans 18 amino acids. Full variable domain (rest looked up from reference TRBV5-1 and TRBJ1-6): KAGVTQTPRYLIKTRGQQVTLSCSPISGHRSVSWYQQTPGQGLQFLFEYFSETQRNKGNFPGRFSGRQFSNSRSEMNVSTLELGDSALYLCASSYDRRPGSYNSPLHFGNGTRLTVT.

CDR3 region: CASSLDRVGYGYTF. CDR3 nucleotides: TGTGCCAGCAGCTTGGACAGGGTGGGCTATGGCTACACCTTC. The chain is built from TRBV7-2 and TRBJ1-2; 8 positions agree with TRBD1. The CDR3 extends over 14 amino acids. Trimming took 3 bases from V and 4 from J; bases not matched to a gene: 4. The germline V gene has CDR1 SGHTA and CDR2 FQGNSA.

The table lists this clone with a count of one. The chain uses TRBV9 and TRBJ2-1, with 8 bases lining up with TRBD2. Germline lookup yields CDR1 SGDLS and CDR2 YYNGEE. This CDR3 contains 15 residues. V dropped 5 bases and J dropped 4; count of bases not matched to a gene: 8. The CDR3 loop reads CASSRDQRGYNEQFF. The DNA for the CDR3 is TGTGCCAGCAGTCGAGACCAGCGGGGGTACAATGAGCAGTTCTTC.

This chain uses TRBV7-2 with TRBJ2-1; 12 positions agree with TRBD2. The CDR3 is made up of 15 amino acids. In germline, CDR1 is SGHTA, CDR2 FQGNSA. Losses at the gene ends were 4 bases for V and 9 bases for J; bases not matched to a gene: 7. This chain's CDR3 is CASSSSGGAKTEQFF. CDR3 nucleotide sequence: TGTGCCAGCAGCTCTAGCGGGGGGGCCAAGACTGAGCAGTTCTTC.